These T cell receptor beta chains were read from a single sample in a study of technical replicates of blood from a few donors. Data came from immunoSEQ multiplex PCR; TCRdb stores just in-frame clones and leaves some out. This table has 60,000 to 70,000 clones, 95% to 98% appearing once. Input material: T cells isolated from PBMCs. The receptors here all came from a human donor in good health. Each CDR3 is given with its conserved first and last residue. The D gene is left open where the match is weak. The listing skips clone size in some rows; elsewhere it reads once, few, many or a size class.

v_call,d_call,j_call,clone_size,cdr3_nt,cdr3_aa
TRBV28,NA,TRBJ1-4,NA,TGTGCCAGCAGTTTAGCTCTGTTACAGCTTAATGAAAAACTGTTTTTT,CASSLALLQLNEKLFF
TRBV9,TRBD2,TRBJ2-7,NA,TGTGCCAGCAGCGTAGGGGGGGGAACGTCCTACGAGCAGTACTTC,CASSVGGGTSYEQYF
TRBV4-2,TRBD2,TRBJ2-7,NA,TGTGCCAGCAGCCAAGATCGGGACTACGTTTCCTACGAGCAGTACTTC,CASSQDRDYVSYEQYF
TRBV6-1,TRBD1,TRBJ2-3,NA,TGTGCCAGCAGACCGGGACAGGGAGGGGATACGCAGTATTTT,CASRPGQGGDTQYF
TRBV5-1,NA,TRBJ2-7,NA,TGCGCCAGCAGCGATGGCCCCCCACAGTCCTACGAGCAGTACTTC,CASSDGPPQSYEQYF
TRBV29-1,TRBD2,TRBJ2-3,NA,TGCAGCGCCGGGGGGACTAGCTTTGATACGCAGTATTTT,CSAGGTSFDTQYF
TRBV5-4,TRBD1,TRBJ1-1,NA,TGTGCCAGCAGCTTCGACAGGGGGCTGTCCCCATATACTGAAGCTTTCTTT,CASSFDRGLSPYTEAFF
TRBV7-2,TRBD1,TRBJ2-5,NA,TGTGCCAGCAGCTTAGGACAGGGACGGAGAGAGACCCAGTACTTC,CASSLGQGRRETQYF
TRBV7-6,TRBD2,TRBJ2-1,NA,TGTGCCAGCAGCTTGAATAGCGGGAGCCCCTACAATGAGCAGTTCTTC,CASSLNSGSPYNEQFF
TRBV6-5,NA,TRBJ2-1,NA,TGTGCCAGCAATCGACTAGGAGGGAACGATGAGCAGTTCTTC,CASNRLGGNDEQFF
TRBV7-6,NA,TRBJ2-5,NA,TGTGCCAGCAGCTTAGCCGGTGGGGGCCCCCCAGAGACCCAGTACTTC,CASSLAGGGPPETQYF
TRBV6-5,TRBD1,TRBJ1-1,NA,TGTGCCAGCAGTTCCAGGGGGGTTAGCACTGAAGCTTTCTTT,CASSSRGVSTEAFF
TRBV14,NA,TRBJ2-1,NA,TGTGCCAGCAGCCAATGGCTCAATGAGCAGTTCTTC,CASSQWLNEQFF
TRBV5-6,TRBD1,TRBJ2-2,NA,TGTGCCAGCAAAACAGGGGGTTACGCCGGGGAGCTGTTTTTT,CASKTGGYAGELFF
TRBV4-2,TRBD2,TRBJ2-7,NA,TGTGCCAGCCGGGGGGGACTAGCGGACCTCTGGGAGCAGTACTTC,CASRGGLADLWEQYF
TRBV5-1,NA,TRBJ2-3,NA,TGCGCCAGCACCCCCCGGGGTGGATCCTTCGCAGATACGCAGTATTTT,CASTPRGGSFADTQYF
TRBV7-3,NA,TRBJ2-1,once,TGTGCCAGCAGCTTTGAGGAAGGGGCGCATAATGAGCAGTTCTTC,CASSFEEGAHNEQFF
TRBV7-9,NA,TRBJ2-2,NA,TGTGCCAGCAGCTCCGACAGAAGCTACACCGGGGAGCTGTTTTTT,CASSSDRSYTGELFF
TRBV29-1,NA,TRBJ1-2,NA,TGCAGCGTGGGGGGGGGATTAAATGGCTACACCTTC,CSVGGGLNGYTF
TRBV27,NA,TRBJ2-3,NA,TGTGCCAGCGCCCCCACGGTGAGCACAGATACGCAGTATTTT,CASAPTVSTDTQYF
TRBV7-9,NA,TRBJ1-5,NA,TGTGCCAGCAGCCCCAGTCACAGGTGGGATCAGCCCCAGCATTTT,CASSPSHRWDQPQHF
TRBV5-6,TRBD1,TRBJ1-4,NA,TGTGCCAGCAGCGGGACAGACCGATCCAATAATGAAAAACTGTTTTTT,CASSGTDRSNNEKLFF
TRBV29-1,NA,TRBJ2-1,NA,TGCAGCGTTGTAGCCAGATCGGGGGTGGAGCAGTTCTTC,CSVVARSGVEQFF
TRBV29-1,NA,TRBJ1-2,NA,TGCAGCGTTGTGGGTACAAGCCGGGGGGACTATGGCTACACCTTC,CSVVGTSRGDYGYTF
TRBV5-4,NA,TRBJ2-2,NA,TGTGCCAGCAGCCCCCTCAGGGAGGACACCGGGGAGCTGTTTTTT,CASSPLREDTGELFF
TRBV6-5,NA,TRBJ2-1,NA,TGTGCCAGCAGTTACGGTGGCTCCAGATACAATGAGCAGTTCTTC,CASSYGGSRYNEQFF
TRBV11-3,TRBD1,TRBJ1-1,NA,TGTGCCAGCAGCCCCAGGACAGGGGAGAGTGGGTGGACTGAAGCTTTCTTT,CASSPRTGESGWTEAFF
TRBV6-5,NA,TRBJ1-3,once,TGTGCCAGCAGCGGGGGTAGTGGAAACACCATATATTTT,CASSGGSGNTIYF
TRBV6-1,TRBD2,TRBJ2-1,NA,TGTGCCAGCAGTGAGGCGGGGGTCTCCTACAATGAGCAGTTCTTC,CASSEAGVSYNEQFF